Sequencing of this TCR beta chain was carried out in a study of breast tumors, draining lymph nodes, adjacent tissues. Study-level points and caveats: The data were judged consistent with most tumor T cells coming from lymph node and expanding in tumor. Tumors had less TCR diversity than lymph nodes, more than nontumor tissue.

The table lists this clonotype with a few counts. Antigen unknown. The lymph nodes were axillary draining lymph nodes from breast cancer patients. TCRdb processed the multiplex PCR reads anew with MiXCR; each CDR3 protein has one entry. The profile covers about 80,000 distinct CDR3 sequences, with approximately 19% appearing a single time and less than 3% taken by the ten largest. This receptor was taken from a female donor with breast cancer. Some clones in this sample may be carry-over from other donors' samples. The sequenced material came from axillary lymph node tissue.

The CDR3 nucleotides are TGTGCCAGCAGCGTAAGGACAGGGGGCAACACTGAAGCTTTCTTT. Translated: CASSVRTGGNTEAFF. V gene TRBV4-2 combines with J gene TRBJ1-1; 11 nucleotides agree with TRBD1. J was trimmed by 2 bases and V by 5 bases; bases with no gene match: 4. Germline V gene sequence: CDR1 LGHNA, CDR2 YNFKEQ. This CDR3 contains 15 residues.